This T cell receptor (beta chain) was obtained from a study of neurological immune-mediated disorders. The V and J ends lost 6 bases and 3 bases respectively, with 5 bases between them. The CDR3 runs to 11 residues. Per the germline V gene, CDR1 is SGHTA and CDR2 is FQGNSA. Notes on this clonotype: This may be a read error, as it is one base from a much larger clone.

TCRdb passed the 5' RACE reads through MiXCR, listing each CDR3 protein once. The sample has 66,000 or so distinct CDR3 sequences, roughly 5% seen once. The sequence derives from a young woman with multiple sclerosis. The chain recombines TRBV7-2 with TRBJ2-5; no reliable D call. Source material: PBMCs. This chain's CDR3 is CASRFKETQYF. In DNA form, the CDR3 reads TGTGCCAGCAGATTTAAAGAGACCCAGTACTTC.